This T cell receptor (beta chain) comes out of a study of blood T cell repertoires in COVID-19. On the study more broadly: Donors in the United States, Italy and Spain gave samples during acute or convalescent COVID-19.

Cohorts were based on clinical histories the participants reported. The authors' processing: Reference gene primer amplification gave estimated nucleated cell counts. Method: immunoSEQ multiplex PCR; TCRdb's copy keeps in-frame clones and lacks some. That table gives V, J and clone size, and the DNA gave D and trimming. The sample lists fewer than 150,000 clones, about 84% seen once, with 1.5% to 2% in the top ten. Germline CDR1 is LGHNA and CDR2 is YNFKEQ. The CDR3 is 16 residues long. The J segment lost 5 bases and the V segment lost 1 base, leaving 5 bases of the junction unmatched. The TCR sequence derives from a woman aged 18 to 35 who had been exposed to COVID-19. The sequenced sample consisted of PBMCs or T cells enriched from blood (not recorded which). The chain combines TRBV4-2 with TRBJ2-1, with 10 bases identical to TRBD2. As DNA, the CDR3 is TGTGCCAGCAGCCAAGCCGGGACTAGCGCCAACAATGAGCAGTTCTTC. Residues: CASSQAGTSANNEQFF.